Presented here are 10 T cell receptor beta chains from one specimen sequenced in a study of shared T cell receptors in the human thymus. Produced via immunoSEQ multiplex PCR; TCRdb's table is partial and in-frame only. The sample gives about 500,000 clones, around 82% of which show up once; around 0.012% is in the top ten. This sample was shared with a second study, whose subject was human thymus T cells.

Material for sequencing was thymocytes. Every receptor here comes from a boy in the first two years of life with a congenital heart defect.

The chain links TRBV15 to TRBJ2-7; TRBD2 agrees at 13 bases. This CDR3 is built from 15 residues. Germline CDR1 is LNHNV and CDR2 is YYDKDF (reference sequence). V gave up 3 bases and J gave up 5 bases; unmatched junction bases: 4. CDR3 DNA sequence: TGTGCCACCAGCAGGGGACTAGCGGGACGGAACGAGCAGTACTTC. Residues: CATSRGLAGRNEQYF.

The chain has TRBV9 and TRBJ2-2; 7 bases line up with TRBD1. V lost 6 bases, J lost 0 bases, and 5 bases stayed unmatched. The CDR3 is 15 amino acids. Germline CDR1 reads SGDLS; CDR2 reads YYNGEE. CDR3 coding DNA: TGTGCCAGCAACAAACAGGGGCCGAACACCGGGGAGCTGTTTTTT. Translated, it gives CASNKQGPNTGELFF. The whole variable domain, filled in from reference TRBV9 and TRBJ2-2, reads DSGVTQTPKHLITATGQRVTLRCSPRSGDLSVYWYQQSLDQGLQFLIQYYNGEERAKGNILERFSAQQFPDLHSELNLSSLELGDSALYFCASNKQGPNTGELFFGEGSRLTVL.

The rearrangement uses TRBV15 and TRBJ2-7; D possibly corresponds to TRBD1 (5 bases). The germline V gene has CDR1 LNHNV and CDR2 YYDKDF (reference sequence). The V gene lost 1 base and the J gene lost 4 bases, with 14 bases spanning the gap. The CDR3 consists of 15 residues. For the CDR3, the DNA is TGTGCCACCAGCAGAGTTTCGGGCAGGGAATACGAGCAGTACTTC. Amino acid sequence: CATSRVSGREYEQYF.

V and J are TRBV10-1 and TRBJ2-2, with 10 bases matching TRBD2. V was clipped by 0 bases and J by 5 bases; unmatched bases: 3. CDR3 length: 16 amino acids. Germline V CDR1 and CDR2: WNHNN, SYGVQD (reference sequence). The CDR3 coding sequence is TGCGCCAGCAGTGAGTCTCGAGCGGGAGGGACCGGGGAGCTGTTTTTT. This gives the protein CASSESRAGGTGELFF.

The chain uses TRBV10-3 and TRBJ2-1; possible D gene TRBD1, 6 bases. The CDR3 extends over 17 amino acids. V lost 2 bases and J lost 6, with 20 bases in between. Germline CDR1 is ENHRY and CDR2 is SYGVKD. CDR3 bases: TGTGCCATCAGTGAGCCCAGGGGCTCCCTCGTGGGCAATGAGCAGTTCTTC. Translated: CAISEPRGSLVGNEQFF.

J is TRBJ1-5 and V is TRBV19, with 7 positions matching TRBD1. The CDR3 spans 17 residues. CDR1 and CDR2 from the germline V gene are LNHDA and SQIVND (reference sequence). The V and J ends lost 1 base and 0 bases, in that order; junction bases with no gene match: 6. CDR3 in amino acids: CASSIGKDRHSNQPQHF. The CDR3 DNA follows: TGTGCCAGTAGTATAGGCAAGGACAGGCATAGCAATCAGCCCCAGCATTTT. Combining the CDR3 with reference TRBV19 and TRBJ1-5 gives the whole variable domain DGGITQSPKYLFRKEGQNVTLSCEQNLNHDAMYWYRQDPGQGLRLIYYSQIVNDFQKGDIAEGYSVSREKKESFPLTVTSAQKNPTAFYLCASSIGKDRHSNQPQHFGDGTRLSIL.

The CDR3 DNA reads as TGTGCCACTAAGCGGACAGGGGGTAACACTGAAGCTTTCTTT. This translates into CATKRTGGNTEAFF. V and J are TRBV6-5 and TRBJ1-1, with 10 bases that match TRBD1. Looked up from germline, CDR1 is MNHEY and CDR2 is SVGAGI. The CDR3 covers 14 residues. V was clipped by 10 bases and J by 2 bases; unmatched bases: 7.

The chain links TRBV27 to TRBJ2-2; TRBD1 matches 11 bases. The germline CDR1 and CDR2 sequences are MNHEY and SMNVEV (reference sequence). The CDR3 is 18 residues long. V trimming: 5 bases; J trimming: 1 base; junction bases outside the gene matches: 9. The CDR3 loop is CASSARTGGARNTGELFF. The CDR3 nucleotides are TGTGCCAGCAGTGCGAGGACAGGGGGCGCAAGGAACACCGGGGAGCTGTTTTTT.

Only one count was recorded for this clone. The V and J genes are TRBV29-1 and TRBJ1-1; possible D gene TRBD1, 5 bases. V was trimmed by 2 bases and J by 2 bases, leaving 12 bases between them. The CDR3 extends over 14 amino acids. The germline V gene has CDR1 SQVTM and CDR2 ANQGSEA. In nucleotides, the CDR3 is TGCAGCGTTGAAAGGGGCAGGGTTAACACTGAAGCTTTCTTT. Translation gives CSVERGRVNTEAFF.

The gene calls are TRBV6-5 and TRBJ1-1, with TRBD1 as a possible D gene (5 bases). The germline CDR1 and CDR2 sequences are MNHEY and SVGAGI. V was shortened by 5 bases and J by 4 bases, with 14 bases between the two germline ends. The CDR3 is 14 amino acids. Here the CDR3 reads CASSTDGGATEAFF. The CDR3 DNA follows: TGTGCCAGCAGTACCGACGGGGGAGCCACTGAAGCTTTCTTT.